This TCR beta chain was sequenced in a study of monozygotic twins with inflammatory bowel disease. One entry per CDR3 protein, without DNA, is what TCRdb gives after re-calling the 5' RACE reads. The table gives 88,000 or so distinct CDR3 sequences; the top ten clones make up 7.4% of it. CDR1 is SGHTA and CDR2 is FQGNSA in the germline V gene. The CDR3 spans 14 residues. Sequenced input: blood. The sequence derives from a human donor with ulcerative colitis or Crohn's disease, or a healthy co-twin of an affected twin (not recorded which). V usage is TRBV7-2 and J usage is TRBJ1-2; without DNA, the TCRdb call of TRBD1 cannot be checked. CDR3 residues: CASSLSTGGNGYTF. The variable domain in full, completed from reference TRBV7-2 and TRBJ1-2, reads GAGVSQSPSNKVTEKGKDVELRCDPISGHTALYWYRQSLGQGLEFLIYFQGNSAPDKSGLPSDRFSAERTGGSVSTLTIQRTQQEDSAVYLCASSLSTGGNGYTFGSGTRLTVV.